This TCR beta chain stems from a study of PD-1 blockade in classical Hodgkin lymphoma. Whole-study findings and limits: A significant rise in TCR diversity was seen by C4D1 for CD4+ cells but not for CD8+ cells.

Concerning this clone itself: Its antigen is unknown.

Some clones are missing from TCRdb's copy, which holds only in-frame ones; the method was immunoSEQ multiplex PCR. The data contain 64,000 or so clones, 91% of them singletons. The time point is: cycle 4 day 1 (C4D1), after five to seven weeks of nivolumab. All trial patients relapsed after autologous stem cell transplantation. Sequenced material: peripheral blood mononuclear cells (PBMCs), taken before the fourth cycle of nivolumab. The receptor's source is a human donor with classical Hodgkin lymphoma.

CDR3 nucleotides: TGTGCCAGCAGTTATGAGGGCCGCGTGTATAATTCACCCCTCCACTTT. This codes for CASSYEGRVYNSPLHF. V usage is TRBV6-8 and J usage is TRBJ1-6; no clear D gene. V shed 3 bases and J shed 4 bases, with 13 bases lying between them. The germline gives CDR1 MNHGY, CDR2 SAAAGT. The CDR3 is made up of 16 amino acids.